Described below is a single T cell receptor beta chain sequence and its context. Its specificity is unknown. Distinct nucleotide sequences in the sample also encode this CDR3. The V end lost 6 bases, the J end lost 4 bases, and 7 bases lay between the germline ends. The CDR3 consists of 11 residues. Germline assignment: CDR1 MNHNS and CDR2 SASEGT. This sample stems from a study of shared clonotypes between healthy human individuals. The donor population consisted of healthy HIV-negative adults with no recent acute infections or vaccinations. Study-level results: Relative to memory subsets, naive subsets generally showed larger estimated richness.

Replicate PCRs run on sorted subsets employed 200 ng DNA, 30,000 to 35,000 T cell genomes. Original methodology: For the immunoSEQ data, sequences were junction-only without quality scores, so filtering differed. This table comes from immunoSEQ multiplex PCR, and its TCRdb copy is limited to in-frame clones, with some not included. V, J and clone size were drawn from that table, and D and trimming were deduced from the DNA. The sample shows around 2.1 million clones, around 95% of them seen only once. Specimen: naive CD4+ T cells sorted from blood. Subset indicated: CD45RA+ positively selected. The source is a man aged 18 to 30 in good health. The rearrangement links TRBV6-1 to TRBJ2-7; D gene unclear. The CDR3 reads CASSAEYEQYF. In nucleotides, the CDR3 is TGTGCCAGCAGCGCCGAGTACGAGCAGTACTTC.